The 15 T cell receptor beta chains below come from one sample, sequenced in a study of blood T cells in healthy people across ages. Then a second PCR, running about 6 to 12 cycles, was carried out with a sample-barcoded 5' primer and a J-beta primer mix. TCRdb ran MiXCR on the 5' RACE reads and lists one entry per CDR3 protein. The sample gives approximately 1,100,000 distinct CDR3 sequences, 45% of which show up once; about 20% is in the top ten. Specimen: blood. The receptors stem from a woman in her sixties in good health.

The J gene is TRBJ2-7, the V gene TRBV28, with TRBD1 matching over 8 bases. This CDR3 contains 15 residues. The germline V gene encodes CDR1 MDHEN and CDR2 SYDVKM. V was pared by 7 bases and J by 2 bases, with 10 bases of the junction left unmatched. CDR3 coding DNA: TGTGCCAGCACCTTACCAGGGACAGGAACCTACGAGCAGTACTTC. It yields the protein CASTLPGTGTYEQYF.

This chain uses TRBV2 with TRBJ2-2, with 8 bases matching TRBD2. This CDR3 has 15 amino acids. Germline CDR1 SNHLY, CDR2 FYNNEI. V lost 5 bases and J lost 1; bases outside the gene matches: 3. The CDR3 nucleotides are TGTGCCAGCAGTCAGGCGGGAGGGAACACCGGGGAGCTGTTTTTT. Translation gives CASSQAGGNTGELFF.

V gene TRBV4-2 combines with J gene TRBJ2-5; no definite D call. TRBJ2-7 matches the DNA end more closely, so the J call is doubtful. This CDR3 is 18 amino acids long. The germline V gene has CDR1 LGHNA and CDR2 YNFKEQ. CDR3 sequence: CASSHAGSGQSSLYEQYF. CDR3 nucleotide sequence: TGTGCCAGCAGCCATGCTGGGTCGGGCCAGAGTAGCCTATACGAGCAGTACTTC.

This clonotype was found many times. The CDR3 spells CSARGTTALRQYF. The DNA of the CDR3 is TGCAGTGCTAGAGGTACGACAGCTTTGAGGCAGTACTTC. The V and J genes are TRBV20-1 and TRBJ2-7; a weak D match, TRBD1 (5 bases). Germline assignment: CDR1 DFQATT and CDR2 SNEGSKA (reference sequence). The CDR3 is 13 residues long. The germline V and J ends were trimmed by 1 base and 9 bases, with 16 bases remaining between them.

The rearrangement uses TRBV24-1 and TRBJ2-3; D gene ambiguous. This CDR3 is 13 amino acids long. V dropped 4 bases and J dropped 6 bases, with 10 bases sitting between them. The germline V gene encodes CDR1 KGHDR and CDR2 SFDVKD. The CDR3 is CATSESGLDTQYF. In DNA form, the CDR3 reads TGTGCCACCAGTGAGTCAGGCTTGGATACGCAGTATTTT.

This clonotype was seen a few times. The chain is built from TRBV11-2 and TRBJ2-5, with D possibly matching TRBD2 (5 bases). Germline CDR1 and CDR2: SGHAT and FQNNGV. CDR3 size: 14 residues. Deletions cut 5 bases from V and 2 bases from J, with 12 bases between. CDR3 sequence reads: CASSPPGKQETQYF. The CDR3 nucleotides read TGTGCCAGCAGCCCTCCCGGGAAACAAGAGACCCAGTACTTC.

This chain links TRBV7-6 with TRBJ2-7; TRBD1 might be the D (5 bases). CDR3 size: 11 residues. V was pared by 6 bases and J by 7 bases, with 10 bases between. Germline CDR1 and CDR2: SGHVS and FNYEAQ. CDR3 sequence (DNA): TGTGCCAGCAGGGGGCTCGGGGAGCAGTACTTC. It specifies CASRGLGEQYF.

The CDR3 loop reads CSAPAGPAGGPNTQYF. The CDR3 bases are TGCAGTGCCCCCGCGGGACCAGCGGGAGGGCCTAATACGCAGTATTTT. V usage is TRBV20-1 and J usage is TRBJ2-3; 10 bases align to TRBD2. After removal of 6 bases from V and 7 bases from J, the junction contained 16 bases not matched to a gene. CDR1 is DFQATT and CDR2 is SNEGSKA in the germline V gene (reference sequence). The CDR3 runs to 16 residues.

V usage is TRBV27 and J usage is TRBJ2-5, with a weak D call TRBD2 (7 bases). V shed 2 bases and J shed 1 base, with 11 bases lying between them. The CDR3 totals 15 residues. In germline, CDR1 is MNHEY, CDR2 SMNVEV (reference sequence). The CDR3 reads CASSLRGGAQETQYF. The CDR3 DNA reads as TGTGCCAGCAGTTTAAGGGGGGGGGCCCAAGAGACCCAGTACTTC.

The CDR3 DNA is TGTGCCACCGGGACAGGGGACTACAATGAGCAGTTCTTC. Translating gives CATGTGDYNEQFF. This chain links TRBV10-3 with TRBJ2-1, with 10 bases fitting TRBD1. This CDR3 comprises 13 residues. Germline V CDR1 and CDR2: ENHRY, SYGVKD. V shed 10 bases, J shed 3 bases, and the junction held 3 bases outside the gene matches.

Details on this clonotype: A much bigger clone sits one base away, suggesting this may be a read error. This sequence joins TRBV6-5 and TRBJ2-7; 12 bases line up with TRBD1. This CDR3 is 15 amino acids long. Germline CDR1 MNHEY, CDR2 SVGAGI. This chain's CDR3 is CACRGQGAGSYEQYF. The DNA of the CDR3 is TGTGCCTGCAGGGGACAGGGGGCGGGCTCCTACGAGCAGTACTTC.

The chain is built from TRBV6-1 and TRBJ2-7; D is possibly TRBD1 (5 bases). Trimming removed 1 base from V and 3 bases from J, with 25 bases in between. Germline loops: CDR1 MNHNS, CDR2 SASEGT. There are 19 residues in the CDR3. CDR3 amino acids: CASSEEAAGHRIYGYEQYF. Here the CDR3 DNA reads TGTGCCAGCAGTGAAGAGGCCGCCGGACACCGGATTTACGGCTACGAGCAGTACTTC.

A few counts support this clonotype. The chain employs TRBV29-1 and TRBJ2-3; D may correspond to TRBD1 or TRBD2 (6 bases each). The V gene lost 3 bases and the J gene lost 2 bases, with 12 bases spanning the gap. The CDR3 is 14 amino acids. Germline V CDR1 and CDR2: SQVTM, ANQGSEA. CDR3 sequence: CSVDWSGATDTQYF. The DNA of the CDR3 is TGCAGCGTTGATTGGTCGGGGGCCACAGATACGCAGTATTTT.

This clonotype was observed a few times. J is TRBJ2-1 and V is TRBV6-4; 9 bases fit TRBD2. The CDR3 consists of 14 residues. CDR1 MRHNA and CDR2 SNTAGT come from the germline V gene. Trimming took 3 bases from V and 8 from J; bases not matched to a gene: 5. CDR3 sequence (DNA): TGTGCCAGCAGTGAGTCTAGCGGGATTCATGAGCAGTTCTTC. This codes for CASSESSGIHEQFF.

This clonotype was detected only a few times. V and J are TRBV13 and TRBJ2-1; TRBD2 is a possible D gene (5 bases). The CDR3 runs to 15 residues. Trimming pared 1 base from V and 6 bases from J, leaving 13 bases between. Germline V gene lookup returns CDR1 PRHDT and CDR2 FYEKMQ (reference sequence). The DNA for the CDR3 is TGTGCCAGCAGCTTAGTTGGGGTCCGGGGCAATGAGCAGTTCTTC. It is translated as CASSLVGVRGNEQFF.